This T cell receptor beta chain was documented in a study of molecular identifiers for immune sequencing clone quantification. TCRdb redid the calling of the PCR reads with MiXCR, one entry per CDR3 protein. Here the sample spans about 330,000 distinct CDR3 sequences, roughly a quarter being singletons. CDR3 length: 17 amino acids. V shed 2 bases and J 4 bases; nucleotides not matched to a gene: 9. Germline lookup yields CDR1 MDHEN and CDR2 SYDVKM. Sorting selected naive CD8 T cells with a CD8+CD4-CCR7+CD45RA+ phenotype. The receptor's source is a human donor in good health. Some libraries in this study had Jurkat cell RNA spiked in. The sequencing sample was made of naive CD8+ T cells from blood, with Jurkat cell RNA spiked in. Indicated subset: FACS-sorted CD8+CD4-CCR7+CD45RA+ naive T cells. This chain links TRBV28 with TRBJ2-3; TRBD2 aligns across 10 bases. The CDR3 region is CASSLDTSGNVADTQYF. The DNA for the CDR3 is TGTGCCAGCAGTTTAGATACTAGCGGGAACGTGGCAGATACGCAGTATTTT.